The clone carrying this TCR beta chain was found a few times. Its target is unknown. This specimen comes from a study of PD-L1 blockade in urothelial cancer. At the level of the study: Of roughly 31 patients, around 25 were males with bladder-origin urothelial cancer. Among blood samples, the median T cell count was approximately 140,000.

General study points: Below-median blood TCR clonality before treatment forecast better survival.

Each patient presented with locally advanced or metastatic urothelial carcinoma. The V segment lost 6 bases and the J segment 7 bases; nucleotides outside the gene matches: 10. The CDR3 runs to 15 residues. Germline V CDR1 and CDR2: SNHLY, FYNNEI. Repertoires were generated with immunoSEQ multiplex PCR, while TCRdb's copy carries only in-frame clones and drops some. The table records some 53,000 clones, 70% to 85% of them present only once. The starting material was PBMCs, obtained around atezolizumab (anti-PD-L1) treatment. The J gene is TRBJ1-2, the V gene TRBV2; 11 nucleotides line up with TRBD1. The TCR originated in a man between 65 and 80 years old with urothelial cancer. CDR3 in DNA: TGTGCCAGCAGATCAGGACAGGGGGCGCGACGTGGCTACACCTTC. It yields the protein CASRSGQGARRGYTF.